The rows below give T cell receptor beta chains drawn from one sample of a study of T cell repertoires in cytomegalovirus infection. TCRdb redid the calling of the reads with MiXCR, one entry per CDR3 protein. Of roughly 320,000 distinct CDR3 sequences listed, around 10% are singletons. The material sequenced was PBMCs. Receptors originate from a human donor in good health (CMV status not recorded). Some clones in this sample may be carry-over from other donors' samples. Both conserved end residues are part of each CDR3. A D gene is named only where the DNA matches it firmly. Clone size, where shown, is once, few, many, or a class for clones that have expanded.

few,TRBV29-1,TRBJ2-1,-,TGCAGCGTTGAAAGTAACGGGGACTCCTACAATGAGCAGTTCTTC,CSVESNGDSYNEQFF
-,TRBV6-5,TRBJ1-1,-,TGTGCCAGGGTGGAGCAGGGCACTGAAGCTTTCTTT,CARVEQGTEAFF
many,TRBV6-1,TRBJ1-2,-,TGTGCCAGCAGTCCCCTCTACGGCTACACCTTC,CASSPLYGYTF
-,TRBV20-1,TRBJ2-5,TRBD2,TGCAGTGCTAGAGAGATGGCTAGCGGGGGGTTAAGGGAGACCCAGTACTTC,CSAREMASGGLRETQYF
many,TRBV19,TRBJ1-2,-,TGTGCCAGTACGGGCCGCCGCCCCAACTATGGCTACACCTTC,CASTGRRPNYGYTF
many,TRBV7-6,TRBJ2-1,TRBD2,TGTGCCAGCAGCTTAATGGCGGGGGGGTGGAATGAGCAGTTCTTC,CASSLMAGGWNEQFF
many,TRBV5-6,TRBJ2-2,-,TGTGCCAGCAGCTTTGACAGACGAAACACCGGGGAGCTGTTTTTT,CASSFDRRNTGELFF
many,TRBV7-6,TRBJ2-1,-,TGTGCCAGCAGCTTAGCGGGTCTCCCGGCCAATGAGCAGTTCTTC,CASSLAGLPANEQFF
many,TRBV28,TRBJ1-1,-,TGTGCCAGCAGTTTATGGGGAACACACTGGGAAGCTTTCTTT,CASSLWGTHWEAFF
many,TRBV5-1,TRBJ1-2,-,TGCGCCAGCAGTTCGAACCATCAAGGCTACACCTTC,CASSSNHQGYTF
few,TRBV5-4,TRBJ2-3,-,TGTGCCACCGGAGGGGGGGGACCGACAGATACGCAGTATTTT,CATGGGGPTDTQYF
many,TRBV13,TRBJ1-4,TRBD1,TGTGCCAGCAGCGCCGGGACAGGGGGAGAAAAACTGTTTTTT,CASSAGTGGEKLFF
many,TRBV6-2/TRBV6-3,TRBJ2-1,-,TGTGCCAGCAGTTATTTGTCAGACAATGAGCAGTTCTTC,CASSYLSDNEQFF
many,TRBV20-1,TRBJ2-1,TRBD2,TGCAGTGCTAAAAGGATAGCGGGGTACAATGAGCAGTTCTTC,CSAKRIAGYNEQFF
-,TRBV7-9,TRBJ2-2,-,TGTGCCAGCAGCTTAGGAGACCCGAACACCGGGGAGCTGTTTTTT,CASSLGDPNTGELFF
few,TRBV29-1,TRBJ2-3,-,TGCAGCGTTGAAAAGAGCACAGATACGCAGTATTTT,CSVEKSTDTQYF
-,TRBV2,TRBJ2-1,-,TGTGCCGGCAGTCTCAGGGGTTACTACAATGAGCAGTTCTTC,CAGSLRGYYNEQFF
-,TRBV4-3,TRBJ1-4,-,TGCGCCAGCAGCCTGGCTCCAACTAATGAAAAACTGTTTTTT,CASSLAPTNEKLFF
few,TRBV9,TRBJ2-1,-,TGTGCCAGCAGCGTAGGGGTTAGTTCCTACAATGAGCAGTTCTTC,CASSVGVSSYNEQFF
many,TRBV5-4,TRBJ2-5,-,TGTGCCAGCAGCTTGGTGACAGATAGAGTGGAGACCCAGTACTTC,CASSLVTDRVETQYF
-,TRBV28,TRBJ2-5,-,TGTGCCAGCGGGGGGCCCATGGAGACCCAGTACTTC,CASGGPMETQYF
many,TRBV7-2,TRBJ1-2,TRBD1,TGTGCCAGCAGCTTAGAAGGGGGCTTTGGCTACACCTTC,CASSLEGGFGYTF
many,TRBV6-2/TRBV6-3,TRBJ1-2,-,TGTGCCAGCAGTTACTATCGCGCTGACTATGGCTACACCTTC,CASSYYRADYGYTF
-,TRBV28,TRBJ2-3,-,TGTGCCAGCAGTTTACGGCAGGCCATCGGTACGCAGTATTTT,CASSLRQAIGTQYF
-,TRBV4-1,TRBJ2-1,-,TGCGCCAGCAGCCAAGAAGCAGAGAGCTCCTACAATGAGCAGTTCTTC,CASSQEAESSYNEQFF
-,TRBV28,TRBJ1-1,-,TGTGCCAGCAGTTTAAGGGGTAGGAACCATGAAGCTTTCTTT,CASSLRGRNHEAFF
many,TRBV28,TRBJ2-2,-,TGTGCCAGCAGTTTAGCGCAATTAGGGAAGTATGGGGACACCGGGGAGCTGTTTTTT,CASSLAQLGKYGDTGELFF
many,TRBV7-9,TRBJ1-1,-,TGTGCCAGCAGCCGTGAAGGCACTGAAGCTTTCTTT,CASSREGTEAFF
many,TRBV27,TRBJ1-2,-,TGTGCCAGCAGTTTTGGGAACACAGGGCATGGCTACACCTTC,CASSFGNTGHGYTF
many,TRBV5-6,TRBJ2-1,TRBD1,TGTGCCAGCAGCTTGGCGCAGGGGGCTAGGACCTACAATGAGCAGTTCTTC,CASSLAQGARTYNEQFF
few,TRBV2,TRBJ2-5,TRBD2,TGTGCCAGCAGTGAAAGCGGGGGGCTGGAGACCCAGTACTTC,CASSESGGLETQYF
-,TRBV6-2/TRBV6-3,TRBJ2-5,TRBD1,TGTGCCAGCAGACGCCCAGGGACAGGGCGAGAGACCCAGTACTTC,CASRRPGTGRETQYF
many,TRBV6-5,TRBJ1-4,-,TGTGCCAGCAGTTACTCGATCGGCGGGGGTGAAAAACTGTTTTTT,CASSYSIGGGEKLFF
-,TRBV11-1,TRBJ2-7,-,TGTGCCAGCAGCTTACGTCAGTACTACGAGCAGTACTTC,CASSLRQYYEQYF
many,TRBV28,TRBJ2-3,TRBD2,TGTGCCAGCAGACCTAGACTAGCGCCAGTTTCGGGTACGCAGTATTTT,CASRPRLAPVSGTQYF
few,TRBV29-1,TRBJ1-2,TRBD1,TGCAGCGCGCCTTCGACAGGGGTGAATCTCGGCTACACCTTC,CSAPSTGVNLGYTF
-,TRBV20-1,TRBJ2-5,-,TGCAGTGCTCCCGTGCAGGGACTCAGAAGCGGGACCCAGTACTTC,CSAPVQGLRSGTQYF
many,TRBV7-9,TRBJ1-2,-,TGTGCCAGCAGCTTAGAGCAGCTTAATGGCTACACCTTC,CASSLEQLNGYTF